One and the same sample provided the 14 T cell receptor beta chains below, sequenced in a study of T cells after yellow fever vaccination. TCRdb called the 5' RACE reads again in MiXCR, with one record for every CDR3 protein. The table records 60,000 to 85,000 distinct CDR3 sequences, approximately 7% of them present only once. Sequenced here: CD8+ T cells sorted from PBMCs, sampled approximately 40 days after the first yellow fever vaccination. The receptors shown here come from a man between 18 and 29 years old who received the YFV17D yellow fever vaccine.

This clonotype was counted many times. The rearrangement links TRBV28 to TRBJ2-7; 8 nucleotides match TRBD1. The trim removed 3 bases at V and 5 bases at J, leaving 3 bases unmatched. Germline-derived CDR1 and CDR2 are MDHEN and SYDVKM. The CDR3 length is 13 residues. As DNA, the CDR3 is TGTGCCAGCAGTTTTGACAGGGGCCACGAGCAGTACGTC. Translated, it gives CASSFDRGHEQYV.

This clonotype was seen many times. The chain combines TRBV7-6 with TRBJ2-1; D possibly corresponds to TRBD1 (5 bases). V was pared by 5 bases and J by 6 bases, with 11 bases between. The germline V gene encodes CDR1 SGHVS and CDR2 FNYEAQ. This CDR3 is built from 13 residues. For the CDR3, the DNA is TGTGCCAGCAGCCCCCCAGGGCCCAATGAGCAGTTCTTC. Encoded protein: CASSPPGPNEQFF. Using reference TRBV7-6 and TRBJ2-1 for the parts outside the CDR3, the full variable domain is GAGVSQSPRYKVTKRGQDVALRCDPISGHVSLYWYRQALGQGPEFLTYFNYEAQQDKSGLPNDRFSAERPEGSISTLTIQRTEQRDSAMYRCASSPPGPNEQFFGPGTRLTVL.

This clonotype has ten or more counts. The chain links TRBV7-7 to TRBJ2-7; a possible D gene is TRBD2 (6 bases). Germline V gene data show CDR1 as SSHAT and CDR2 as FNYEAQ (reference sequence). The length of the CDR3 is 15 residues. Trimming took off 5 bases at V and 3 bases at J, with 17 bases between the two ends. In nucleotides, the CDR3 is TGTGCCAGCAGCCCCGGGTGGGCGGGGAGCTACGAGCAGTACTTC. Protein: CASSPGWAGSYEQYF.

This clonotype was seen at least ten times. The V and J genes are TRBV6-2 or TRBV6-3 and TRBJ1-1; D is uncertain. CDR1 and CDR2 from the germline V gene are MNHEY and SVGEGT. CDR3 length: 16 residues. V lost 6 bases and J lost 0, with 17 bases in between. The CDR3 is CASRPSRGRLNTEAFF. For the CDR3, the DNA is TGTGCCAGCAGGCCTAGCCGAGGTAGGCTGAACACTGAAGCTTTCTTT.

Here the CDR3 reads CASTWTLTGELFF. The CDR3, as DNA: TGTGCCAGCACTTGGACTCTCACCGGGGAGCTGTTTTTT. This rearrangement joins TRBV7-2 to TRBJ2-2; perhaps TRBD2 as D (5 bases). Per germline, CDR1 SGHTA and CDR2 FQGNSA. The CDR3 has 13 residues. The V end lost 7 bases, the J end lost 4 bases, and 10 bases lay between the germline ends.

A few counts support this clonotype. This chain connects TRBV9 to TRBJ2-5; 7 nucleotides align to TRBD2. Germline V gives CDR1 SGDLS, CDR2 YYNGEE. The CDR3 runs to 14 residues. Unmatched junction bases numbered 5, after V lost 1 base and J lost 5 bases. The CDR3 DNA reads as TGTGCCAGCAGCGTAACCTTCGGGGGGGAGACCCAGTACTTC. This translates into CASSVTFGGETQYF.

This clonotype has ten or more counts. V is TRBV5-1 and J is TRBJ1-5, with 7 bases fitting TRBD1. There are 13 residues in the CDR3. With 3 bases clipped from V and 6 bases from J, the junction kept 3 bases outside the gene matches. CDR1 is SGHRS and CDR2 is YFSETQ in the germline V gene. CDR3 residues: CASSYGDSQPQHF. CDR3 DNA sequence: TGCGCCAGCAGCTACGGGGACAGTCAGCCCCAGCATTTT.

This clonotype was seen repeatedly, ten times or more. The chain couples TRBV11-1 to TRBJ2-1; 7 bases are a match to TRBD2. Germline lookup yields CDR1 SGHAT and CDR2 FQDESV (reference sequence). V shed 6 bases, J shed 1 base, and the junction held 9 bases outside the gene matches. The CDR3 runs 16 residues. The CDR3 sequence is CASRGRAGWSYNEQFF. CDR3 sequence (DNA): TGTGCCAGCAGAGGTAGAGCGGGGTGGTCCTACAATGAGCAGTTCTTC. Complete variable domain (other parts from reference TRBV11-1 and TRBJ2-1): EAEVAQSPRYKITEKSQAVAFWCDPISGHATLYWYRQILGQGPELLVQFQDESVVDDSQLPKDRFSAERLKGVDSTLKIQPAELGDSAMYLCASRGRAGWSYNEQFFGPGTRLTVL.

This clonotype was seen repeatedly, ten times or more. The rearrangement joins TRBV20-1 to TRBJ2-5, with 8 bases that match TRBD2. V gave up 0 bases and J gave up 5 bases; unmatched junction bases: 5. Germline CDR1 and CDR2: DFQATT and SNEGSKA (reference sequence). The CDR3 extends over 14 amino acids. CDR3 protein: CSARDRGGWETQYF. CDR3 DNA: TGCAGTGCTAGAGATCGGGGGGGCTGGGAGACCCAGTACTTC.

Comments on this clonotype: The germline gene is not matched at one end of the junction; a read error may be the cause. The chain recombines TRBV4-1 with TRBJ2-1; no clear D gene. CDR1 and CDR2 (germline): MGHRA, YSYEKL. This CDR3 comprises 13 residues. The CDR3 sequence is CDSSQEVGNEQFF. The CDR3 DNA sequence: TGCGACAGCAGCCAAGAGGTCGGGAATGAGCAGTTCTTC.

This clonotype was seen at least ten times. This chain links TRBV4-2 with TRBJ2-7; 7 bases map to TRBD2. Germline trimming cut 0 bases from V and 5 bases from J; bases unmatched to any gene: 7. CDR1 is LGHNA and CDR2 is YNFKEQ in the germline V gene. The CDR3 contains 15 residues. Here the CDR3 DNA reads TGTGCCAGCAGCCAAGATTCGAGCGGGGACGACGAGCAGTACTTC. It encodes CASSQDSSGDDEQYF.

The chain has TRBV6-2 or TRBV6-3 and TRBJ2-7, with TRBD1 matching 9 bases. V lost 1 base, J lost 7 bases, and 5 bases stayed unmatched. Germline V gene data show CDR1 as MNHEY and CDR2 as SVGEGT. This CDR3 has 14 amino acids. CDR3 amino acids: CASSYYRGPGEQYF. CDR3 in DNA: TGTGCCAGCAGTTACTACAGGGGGCCTGGAGAGCAGTACTTC.

J is TRBJ1-4 and V is TRBV12-3 or TRBV12-4; 7 bases line up with TRBD1. V shed 5 bases, J shed 0 bases, and the junction held 6 bases outside the gene matches. This CDR3 spans 16 amino acids. This CDR3 reads CASSPTGAATNEKLFF. The CDR3 DNA reads as TGTGCCAGCAGTCCAACAGGGGCCGCAACTAATGAAAAACTGTTTTTT.

This clonotype has at least ten counts. V and J are TRBV30 and TRBJ2-7, with TRBD1 matching 8 bases. Trimming removed 8 bases from V and 5 bases from J; junction bases left unmatched: 2. The length of the CDR3 is 10 residues. CDR1 is GTSNPN and CDR2 is SVGIG in the germline V gene (reference sequence). The CDR3 is CATDRDEQYF. The CDR3 DNA is TGTGCCACGGACAGGGACGAGCAGTACTTC.